Below, 21 T cell receptor beta chains from the same sample are listed, as sequenced in a study of tissue T cells after allogeneic stem cell transplantation. Method: immunoSEQ multiplex PCR; TCRdb's copy keeps in-frame clones and lacks some. The repertoire holds about 17,000 clones, with about three quarters as singletons. Sequencing was done on a sample of spleen. The receptors here all came from a female BALB/c mouse in good health. For the strain, the MHC haplotype given is H2-d.

As regards this clone: Genes and germline come from the mouse. Sequencing ends 1 residue short of the CDR3 end; the germline J gene provides the rest. This chain joins TRBV19 and TRBJ1-1; TRBD1 might be the D (6 bases). The CDR3 runs to 15 residues. Germline V gene data show CDR1 as FNHDT and CDR2 as SITEND (reference sequence). V lost 0 bases and J 0 bases, leaving 9 bases between the germline ends. The part of the CDR3 DNA that was read is TGTGCCAGCAGTATAGAAGGGGGGGCAAACACAGAAGTCTTC. Translated, it gives CASSIEGGANTEVF. The entire CDR3 protein is CASSIEGGANTEVFF.

In regard to this clone: Gene names and germline match the mouse. The read terminates 1 residue before the CDR3 end, so the remaining end is supplied by the germline J gene. V is TRBV13-3 and J is TRBJ2-5, with 8 bases fitting TRBD2. V trimming: 2 bases; J trimming: 3 bases; junction bases outside the gene matches: 5. There are 15 residues in the CDR3. CDR1 is NNHDY and CDR2 is SYVADS in the germline V gene. CDR3 in amino acids: CASSEPTGEQDTQYF. CDR3 DNA (partial): TGTGCCAGCAGTGAGCCGACTGGGGAACAAGACACCCAGTAC.

This clone was picked up a small number of times. Gene names and germline refer to mouse. The read terminates 1 residue before the CDR3 end, so the remaining end is supplied by the germline J gene. The V and J genes are TRBV2 and TRBJ2-1; D gene ambiguous. V lost 0 bases, J lost 6 bases, and 6 bases lay in between. The CDR3 has 13 residues. The V gene's germline CDR1 is LGHNA and CDR2 YSYQKL. This chain's CDR3 is CASSQERFAEQFF. The covered CDR3 bases are TGTGCCAGCAGCCAAGAAAGGTTTGCTGAGCAGTTC.

Remarks on this clone: Gene names denote mouse genes. The read halts 1 residue ahead of the CDR3 end, with the missing end drawn from the germline J gene. The chain has TRBV4 and TRBJ2-5; 14 bases map to TRBD2. The CDR3 spans 14 residues. J gave up 6 bases and V 5 bases, and 1 base lay outside the gene matches. The V gene's germline CDR1 is LGHDT and CDR2 YNNKQL (reference sequence). CDR3 DNA (partial): TGTGCCAGCAGCGGGACTGGGGGGGCGGACACCCAGTAC. As protein: CASSGTGGADTQY. The full CDR3 reads CASSGTGGADTQYF.

Concerning this clone itself: Here the gene names and germline are mouse. The read ends 1 residue early relative to the CDR3; the germline J gene fills the gap. The chain recombines TRBV29 with TRBJ2-2, with 9 bases aligning to TRBD2. Losses at the gene ends were 7 bases for V and 4 bases for J; bases not matched to a gene: 7. CDR3 size: 15 residues. Germline CDR1 reads MSHET; CDR2 reads SYDVDS. Partial CDR3 DNA: TGTGCTAGCATCCAGACTGGGGGAGTCACCGGGCAGCTCTAC. Translation: CASIQTGGVTGQLY. The entire CDR3 reads CASIQTGGVTGQLYF.

As to this clone: Genes and germline come from the mouse. The read comes to an end 1 residue before the CDR3 does, leaving the germline J gene to fill in the end. The rearrangement uses TRBV31 and TRBJ2-7, with 9 bases fitting TRBD1. CDR3 length equals 13 residues. V lost 0 bases to trimming and J lost 3 bases; unmatched junction nucleotides: 0. Germline assignment: CDR1 GKSSPN and CDR2 SITVG. CDR3 DNA (partial): TGTGCCTGGAGTCTGGGACAGGGCTATGAACAGTAC. Its translation is CAWSLGQGYEQY. The whole CDR3 protein is CAWSLGQGYEQYF.

Notes on this clone: Germline and genes: mouse. The sequenced fragment ends 1 residue before the CDR3 boundary, so the rest is inferred from the germline J gene. The chain joins TRBV2 to TRBJ2-7; 14 nucleotides align to TRBD2. V was clipped by 4 bases and J by 4 bases; unmatched bases: 3. Per germline, CDR1 LGHNA and CDR2 YSYQKL. The CDR3 length is 15 residues. CDR3 DNA (partial): TGTGCCAGCAGCCCCGGGACTGGGGGGGCTTATGAACAGTAC. Translating it yields CASSPGTGGAYEQY. The full-length CDR3 reads as CASSPGTGGAYEQYF.

On this clone: All gene names here are mouse names. The CDR3 is cut off 1 residue early in the read; its end comes from the germline J gene. This chain joins TRBV31 and TRBJ2-2, with a weak D call TRBD1 (5 bases). V was shortened by 0 bases and J by 2 bases, with 7 bases between the two germline ends. Per the germline V gene, CDR1 is GKSSPN and CDR2 is SITVG. The CDR3 contains 14 residues. The CDR3 DNA, read in part, is TGTGCCTGGAGTCTAGCAGGGAACACCGGGCAGCTCTAC. This gives the protein CAWSLAGNTGQLY. The whole CDR3 protein is CAWSLAGNTGQLYF. Supplemented by reference TRBV31 and TRBJ2-2, the full variable domain reads AQTIHQWPVAEIKAVGSPLSLGCTIKGKSSPNLYWYWQATGGTLQQLFYSITVGQVESVVQLNLSASRPKDDQFILSTEKLLLSHSGFYLCAWSLAGNTGQLYFGEGSKLTVL.

Comments on this clone: Mouse gene names and germline throughout. Read coverage stops 1 residue before the CDR3 terminus; the germline J gene supplies the remainder. V is TRBV4 and J is TRBJ1-1; TRBD1 matches at 11 bases. CDR3 length: 13 amino acids. After removal of 4 bases from V and 6 bases from J, the junction contained 1 base not matched to a gene. CDR1 is LGHDT, CDR2 YNNKQL, per germline (reference sequence). CDR3 DNA, as far as it was read: TGTGCCAGCAGCTCGGGACAGGGGGCAGAAGTCTTC. This translates into CASSSGQGAEVF. The full CDR3 protein reads CASSSGQGAEVFF.

Concerning this clone: Gene names are the mouse ones. The CDR3 end lies 1 residue beyond the end of the read and is filled in from the germline J gene. The chain recombines TRBV19 with TRBJ1-1, with D perhaps TRBD1 (5 bases). CDR3 size: 15 residues. The ends were cut back, 5 bases at V and 0 bases at J, with 14 bases in the middle. CDR1 is FNHDT, CDR2 SITEND, per germline (reference sequence). CDR3 bases read: TGTGCCAGCAGCCCTAGGGGAAATGCAAACACAGAAGTCTTC. Amino acid sequence: CASSPRGNANTEVF. From start to end, the CDR3 is CASSPRGNANTEVFF.

A word on this clone: Mouse gene names apply. The sequenced fragment ends 1 residue before the CDR3 boundary, so the rest is inferred from the germline J gene. The rearrangement links TRBV1 to TRBJ1-1; D is ambiguous. Germline values: CDR1 NSQYPW, CDR2 LRSPGD (reference sequence). V lost 0 bases, J lost 3 bases, and 5 bases lay in between. The CDR3 has 13 residues. The part of the CDR3 DNA that was read is TGCACCTGCAGTGCAGATCCAGACACAGAAGTCTTC. Translating gives CTCSADPDTEVF. The complete CDR3 protein is CTCSADPDTEVFF.

This clone has a handful of counts. All gene names here are mouse names. The CDR3 end is not reached by the read, which stops 1 residue before it; the germline J gene fills it in. The chain links TRBV20 to TRBJ1-3; D unresolved. Germline V gene lookup returns CDR1 GFQATS and CDR2 STVNSAI. The V end was cut by 2 bases, the J end by 1 base, with 0 bases between. This CDR3 contains 11 residues. CDR3 bases read: TGTGGTGCTAGGTCTGGAAATACGCTCTAT. Translation: CGARSGNTLY. The entire CDR3 reads CGARSGNTLYF.

In regard to this clone: The genes are named according to mouse. Read coverage stops 1 residue before the CDR3 terminus; the germline J gene supplies the remainder. This rearrangement joins TRBV19 to TRBJ2-3; 8 bases align to TRBD1. The CDR3 loop spans 15 amino acids. In germline, CDR1 is FNHDT, CDR2 SITEND (reference sequence). Trimming at V came to 0 bases and at J to 2 bases, leaving 2 bases not matched to a gene. CDR3: CASSIVRGLAETLYF. Incomplete CDR3 DNA: TGTGCCAGCAGTATAGTCAGGGGGCTTGCAGAAACGCTGTAT.

As regards this clone: Mouse names are used for the genes. The CDR3 end lies 1 residue beyond the end of the read and is filled in from the germline J gene. The chain is built from TRBV2 and TRBJ1-1, with D hard to call. This CDR3 has 14 residues. Germline assignment: CDR1 LGHNA and CDR2 YSYQKL. V was cut by 0 bases and J by 0 bases, with 5 bases left in between. CDR3 sequence: CASSQDPANTEVFF. Incomplete CDR3 DNA: TGTGCCAGCAGCCAAGATCCAGCAAACACAGAAGTCTTC.

Only one count was recorded for this clone. Mouse germline and gene names are used. The read ends 1 residue shy of where the CDR3 ends; the end is completed using the germline J gene. This chain links TRBV30 with TRBJ2-1; 8 nucleotides align to TRBD1. The germline gives CDR1 SQVVS, CDR2 ANEGSEA. The CDR3 covers 13 residues. Germline trimming cut 5 bases from V and 4 bases from J; bases unmatched to any gene: 4. The CDR3 sequence is CSSFRDRYAEQFF. CDR3 DNA (partial): TGTAGTTCTTTCCGGGACAGGTATGCTGAGCAGTTC. Looking up the rest from reference TRBV30 and TRBJ2-1 gives the full variable domain: SVLLYQKPNRDICQSGTSLKIQCVADSQVVSMFWYQQFQEQSLMLMATANEGSEATYESGFTKDKFPISRPNLTFSTLTVNNARPGDSSIYFCSSFRDRYAEQFFGPGTRLTVL.

This clone was seen a few times. Any gene name here is a mouse gene name. The CDR3 end lies 1 residue beyond the end of the read and is filled in from the germline J gene. The V and J genes are TRBV5 and TRBJ2-7; 11 positions agree with TRBD2. CDR1 and CDR2 from the germline V gene are LGHNA and YNLKQL (reference sequence). V was pared by 0 bases and J by 3 bases, with 4 bases of the junction left unmatched. This CDR3 contains 16 residues. CDR3 sequence reads: CASSQDTGTGGYEQYF. Incomplete CDR3 DNA: TGTGCCAGCAGCCAAGATACCGGGACTGGGGGCTATGAACAGTAC.

This clone is a singleton in its sample. Germline and genes here are mouse. The CDR3 end falls 1 residue outside the read, so it is completed with the germline J gene. The rearrangement links TRBV13-3 to TRBJ1-1; D not certain. This CDR3 has 12 amino acids. The ends were cut back, 3 bases at V and 4 bases at J, with 7 bases in the middle. In germline, CDR1 is NNHDY, CDR2 SYVADS. The DNA read from the CDR3 is TGTGCCAGCAGTGGACGAGGCACAGAAGTCTTC. Translated: CASSGRGTEVF. The CDR3 in full is CASSGRGTEVFF.

Details on this clone: The gene names here belong to mouse. CDR3 bases read: TGTGCCAGCAGCCAAATGGGGACTAGTGCAGAAACGCTGTAT. This translates into CASSQMGTSAETLY. The full CDR3 is CASSQMGTSAETLYF. The J gene is TRBJ2-3, the V gene TRBV2; D may be TRBD2 (6 bases). The read terminates 1 residue before the CDR3 end, so the remaining end is supplied by the germline J gene. Germline V CDR1 and CDR2: LGHNA, YSYQKL. This CDR3 is 15 amino acids long. V lost 2 bases, J lost 0 bases, and 9 bases lay in between.

Worth noting for this clone: Each gene name is a mouse one. The CDR3 goes on 1 residue after the read ends, and that part is filled in from the germline J gene. The V call is TRBV31, the J call TRBJ1-1; 7 bases match TRBD1. CDR3 size: 12 residues. Germline V gene sequence: CDR1 GKSSPN, CDR2 SITVG. V dropped 5 bases and J dropped 0; count of bases not matched to a gene: 0. The CDR3 region is CAWGTENTEVFF. Incomplete CDR3 DNA: TGTGCCTGGGGGACAGAGAACACAGAAGTCTTC.

There are a few counts of this clone. Genes and germline come from the mouse. The read falls 1 residue short of the CDR3 end, and the missing part is taken from the germline J gene. The rearrangement links TRBV30 to TRBJ2-7; 9 bases match TRBD1. The germline CDR1 and CDR2 sequences are SQVVS and ANEGSEA. Germline trimming cut 5 bases from V and 0 bases from J; bases unmatched to any gene: 2. The CDR3 is 13 amino acids. The sequenced part of the CDR3 DNA is TGTAGTTCTGACAGGGGGAGCTCCTATGAACAGTAC. This translates into CSSDRGSSYEQY. In full, the CDR3 reads CSSDRGSSYEQYF.

This clone was observed a handful of times. Mouse gene names and germline throughout. The read halts 1 residue ahead of the CDR3 end, with the missing end drawn from the germline J gene. V usage is TRBV19 and J usage is TRBJ1-4, with TRBD1 as a possible D gene (6 bases). The germline V gene has CDR1 FNHDT and CDR2 SITEND (reference sequence). The V end was cut by 3 bases, the J end by 0 bases, with 9 bases between. The CDR3 covers 15 residues. CDR3 in amino acids: CASSTDRISNERLFF. The DNA read from the CDR3 is TGTGCCAGCAGTACAGACAGGATTTCCAACGAAAGATTATTT.